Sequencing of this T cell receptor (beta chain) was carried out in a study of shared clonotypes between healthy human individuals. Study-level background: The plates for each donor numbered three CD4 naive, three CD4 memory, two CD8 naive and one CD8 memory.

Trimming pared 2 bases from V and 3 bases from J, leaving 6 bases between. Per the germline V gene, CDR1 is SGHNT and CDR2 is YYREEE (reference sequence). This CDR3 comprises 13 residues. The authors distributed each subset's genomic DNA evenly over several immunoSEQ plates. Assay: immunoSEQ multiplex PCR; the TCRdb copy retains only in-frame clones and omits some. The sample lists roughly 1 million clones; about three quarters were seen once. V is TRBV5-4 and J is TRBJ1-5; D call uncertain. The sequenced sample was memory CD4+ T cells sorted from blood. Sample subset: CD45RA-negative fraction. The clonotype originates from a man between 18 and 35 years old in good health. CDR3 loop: CASSFDINQPQHF. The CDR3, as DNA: TGTGCCAGCAGCTTCGACATCAATCAGCCCCAGCATTTT.